Shown below are 13 T cell receptor beta chains from a single sample sequenced in a study of blood T cell repertoires in COVID-19. This table comes from immunoSEQ multiplex PCR, and its TCRdb copy is limited to in-frame clones, with some not included. The sample holds roughly 300,000 clones, roughly 80% seen once. The sequencing input was peripheral blood. The receptors originated from a woman in her 50s who had recovered from COVID-19.

V usage is TRBV7-6 and J usage is TRBJ2-2; weak D call: TRBD2 (6 bases). The CDR3 totals 16 residues. Trimming stripped 2 bases from V and 1 base from J, with 11 bases between. The V gene's germline CDR1 is SGHVS and CDR2 FNYEAQ. DNA for the CDR3: TGTGCCAGCAGCTTATTCGCGGGGCAGAACACCGGGGAGCTGTTTTTT. This sequence encodes CASSLFAGQNTGELFF.

This chain links TRBV6-6 with TRBJ1-5; D is perhaps TRBD1 (5 bases). V lost 6 bases and J 2 bases, leaving 17 bases between the germline ends. This CDR3 region has 16 residues. Germline CDR1 and CDR2: MNHNY and SVGAGI (reference sequence). CDR3 loop: CASSQGSNMGNQPQHF. The CDR3 DNA follows: TGTGCCAGCAGCCAGGGCTCTAACATGGGCAATCAGCCCCAGCATTTT.

For this clone: At one end the junction does not follow the germline gene, possibly because of a read error. This chain joins TRBV7-2 and TRBJ2-5, with 11 bases lining up with TRBD1. Per germline, CDR1 SGHTA and CDR2 FQGNSA. CDR3 length: 19 amino acids. The CDR3 spells CASSLGQGEGRDSTMNPNF. The CDR3 DNA reads as TGTGCCAGCAGCTTGGGACAGGGGGAGGGACGGGACTCCACCATGAACCCGAACTTC.

CDR3 sequence reads: CASSQESQVDNEKLFF. The CDR3, as DNA: TGCGCCAGCAGCCAAGAAAGTCAGGTGGATAATGAAAAACTGTTTTTT. The chain uses TRBV5-1 and TRBJ1-4, with unresolved D. From germline, CDR1 is SGHRS and CDR2 YFSETQ. Trimming took off 4 bases at V and 4 bases at J, with 17 bases between the two ends. The CDR3 consists of 16 residues.

The chain combines TRBV6-5 with TRBJ1-1; unclear D gene. The CDR3 extends over 14 amino acids. The germline CDR1 and CDR2 sequences are MNHEY and SVGAGI. The ends were cut back, 9 bases at V and 4 bases at J, with 18 bases in the middle. The CDR3 DNA reads TGTGCCAGTCAAACCCGGCTTGGAGGCACTGAAGCTTTCTTT. Translating gives CASQTRLGGTEAFF.

The chain uses TRBV6-1 and TRBJ2-7; no firm D call. The V gene lost 0 bases and the J gene lost 3 bases, with 12 bases spanning the gap. This CDR3 has 15 residues. Germline CDR1 MNHNS, CDR2 SASEGT. Here the CDR3 reads CASSEAHGQFYEQYF. The CDR3 bases are TGTGCCAGCAGTGAAGCGCATGGGCAGTTCTACGAGCAGTACTTC.

CDR3: CASTSAGNTIYF. The CDR3 DNA sequence: TGTGCCAGCACGTCAGCTGGAAACACCATATATTTT. The genes are TRBV28 and TRBJ1-3; D is uncertain. The CDR3 has 12 residues. Germline loops: CDR1 MDHEN, CDR2 SYDVKM. Trimming shortened V by 7 bases and J by 2 bases, and 6 bases separated the two germline ends.

The chain carries TRBV11-2 and TRBJ1-1; TRBD1 agrees at 9 bases. The CDR3 totals 12 residues. The germline CDR1 and CDR2 sequences are SGHAT and FQNNGV. The J segment lost 12 bases and the V segment lost 5 bases, leaving 7 bases of the junction unmatched. The CDR3 spells CASSQGQGWTFF. The CDR3 DNA reads as TGTGCCAGCAGCCAAGGACAGGGGTGGACTTTCTTT.

The chain employs TRBV7-3 and TRBJ1-6; possibly TRBD1 for D (6 bases). The CDR3 extends over 15 amino acids. CDR1 SGHTA and CDR2 FQGTGA come from the germline V gene. V gave up 1 base and J gave up 10 bases, with 14 bases separating them. CDR3 sequence (DNA): TGTGCCAGCAGCTTAAGCGGGGGGCGAGGATCACCCCTCCACTTT. Its protein is CASSLSGGRGSPLHF.

The chain carries TRBV27 and TRBJ2-5; 11 bases fit TRBD1. Trimming at V came to 9 bases and at J to 3 bases, leaving 9 bases not matched to a gene. Germline values: CDR1 MNHEY, CDR2 SMNVEV (reference sequence). The CDR3 runs to 15 residues. As DNA, the CDR3 is TGTGCCAGTGGGGGACAGGGGGAATCAGAAGAGACCCAGTACTTC. This gives the protein CASGGQGESEETQYF.

The V call is TRBV18, the J call TRBJ2-5; D uncertain. The CDR3 runs to 13 residues. The germline V gene encodes CDR1 KGHSH and CDR2 LQKENI. Trimming left V 0 bases short and J 4 bases short, with 6 bases between. CDR3 in DNA: TGTGCCAGCTCACCACCATCCCTAGAGACCCAGTACTTC. Translating gives CASSPPSLETQYF.

The count of this clone is one. The V gene is TRBV15, the J gene TRBJ2-3; TRBD2 aligns across 13 bases. This CDR3 contains 21 residues. V shed 1 base and J 2 bases; nucleotides not matched to a gene: 15. Germline V gene data show CDR1 as LNHNV and CDR2 as YYDKDF (reference sequence). The CDR3 sequence: CATSRVRDRLAGGSSTDTQYF. Here the CDR3 DNA reads TGTGCCACCAGCAGAGTGCGGGACAGACTAGCGGGGGGCTCTTCCACAGATACGCAGTATTTT.

The rearrangement links TRBV28 to TRBJ1-4, with D perhaps matching TRBD1 (5 bases). V lost 3 bases and J lost 3, with 11 bases in between. Germline V gene data show CDR1 as MDHEN and CDR2 as SYDVKM. This CDR3 has 15 amino acids. The CDR3 loop is CASSFGGTANEKLFF. The DNA for the CDR3 is TGTGCCAGCAGTTTTGGGGGGACGGCTAATGAAAAACTGTTTTTT.